The 30 T cell receptor beta chains in this list originate from one sample, sequenced in a study of cytomegalovirus exposure and HLA in healthy donors. Vbeta (60) and Jbeta (13) primers were used in the PCR. Only in-frame clones appear in the TCRdb table, and some are missing; sequencing was by immunoSEQ multiplex PCR. The listing records 200,000 to 250,000 clones. Input material: PBMCs. The receptors come from a girl aged 2 to 10 in good health and CMV-seropositive.

The chain couples TRBV29-1 to TRBJ1-4; 9 bases are a match to TRBD1. Germline trimming cut 4 bases from V and 5 bases from J; bases unmatched to any gene: 2. The CDR3 contains 13 residues. Germline CDR1 reads SQVTM; CDR2 reads ANQGSEA. The CDR3 DNA sequence: TGCAGCGTTGGTGGGACAGGGAATGAAAAACTGTTTTTT. Residues: CSVGGTGNEKLFF.

This sequence joins TRBV28 and TRBJ2-7; D might be TRBD2 (6 bases). Per germline, CDR1 MDHEN and CDR2 SYDVKM. Trimming shortened V by 4 bases and J by 4 bases, and 11 bases separated the two germline ends. The CDR3 has 13 amino acids. CDR3 residues: CASSSGTHYEQYF. CDR3 nucleotide sequence: TGTGCCAGCAGTTCCGGGACTCATTACGAGCAGTACTTC.

The CDR3 here is CASSFGENTEAFF. The CDR3 DNA reads TGTGCCAGCAGCTTCGGGGAGAACACTGAAGCTTTCTTT. The gene calls are TRBV7-9 and TRBJ1-1, with D unclear. Trimming cost V 3 bases and J 1 base, with 6 bases left between them. From germline, CDR1 is SEHNR and CDR2 FQNEAQ (reference sequence). CDR3 length: 13 residues.

V and J are TRBV27 and TRBJ1-2; TRBD1 matches 8 bases. The V gene end was trimmed by 0 bases and the J gene end by 7 bases; junction bases not matched to a gene: 7. This CDR3 contains 15 residues. The germline V gene encodes CDR1 MNHEY and CDR2 SMNVEV (reference sequence). This CDR3 is CASSLSPTGATGYTF. CDR3 DNA sequence: TGTGCCAGCAGTTTATCGCCGACAGGGGCGACTGGCTACACCTTC.

The chain carries TRBV5-4 and TRBJ2-7; TRBD1 agrees at 10 bases. This CDR3 contains 15 residues. Germline trimming cut 4 bases from V and 5 bases from J; bases unmatched to any gene: 9. CDR1 and CDR2 from the germline V gene are SGHNT and YYREEE (reference sequence). The CDR3 loop is CASSPTTGGANEQYF. In nucleotides, the CDR3 is TGTGCCAGCAGCCCGACGACAGGGGGCGCGAACGAGCAGTACTTC.

This chain joins TRBV19 and TRBJ2-3; 7 nucleotides match TRBD2. With V trimmed by 9 bases and J by 1 base, 10 bases remained unmatched. Germline V lookup: CDR1 LNHDA, CDR2 SQIVND (reference sequence). The CDR3 has 15 amino acids. The CDR3 sequence: CASTRGEGGTDTQYF. The CDR3 nucleotides are TGTGCCAGCACTCGAGGGGAGGGCGGCACAGATACGCAGTATTTT.

V usage is TRBV30 and J usage is TRBJ1-5; D call uncertain. This CDR3 spans 14 amino acids. The germline gives CDR1 GTSNPN, CDR2 SVGIG (reference sequence). V shed 5 bases and J shed 4 bases, with 15 bases lying between them. The CDR3 reads CAWSRETSNQPQHF. As DNA, the CDR3 is TGTGCCTGGTCGAGGGAGACAAGTAATCAGCCCCAGCATTTT.

The rearrangement uses TRBV11-2 and TRBJ2-7; D is uncertain. The CDR3 consists of 14 residues. V was pared by 3 bases and J by 3 bases, with 12 bases between. Looked up from germline, CDR1 is SGHAT and CDR2 is FQNNGV. CDR3 sequence (DNA): TGTGCCAGCAGCTTTCATAGACAAGACTACGAGCAGTACTTC. It encodes CASSFHRQDYEQYF.

V and J are TRBV2 and TRBJ1-4; 10 positions agree with TRBD1. CDR3 length equals 17 residues. J lost 3 bases, V lost 1 base, and 5 bases had no gene match. The germline gives CDR1 SNHLY, CDR2 FYNNEI. The CDR3 protein is CASSEGDRGASNEKLFF. For the CDR3, the DNA is TGTGCCAGCAGTGAAGGGGACAGGGGCGCCTCTAATGAAAAACTGTTTTTT.

V usage is TRBV11-1 and J usage is TRBJ1-1; D remains ambiguous. V lost 4 bases to trimming and J lost 1 base, with 13 bases between them. Germline CDR1 is SGHAT and CDR2 is FQDESV (reference sequence). This CDR3 is built from 15 residues. The CDR3, as DNA: TGTGCCAGCAGCTACCAGGCTCTCGGGAACACTGAAGCTTTCTTT. Encoded protein: CASSYQALGNTEAFF.

The chain is built from TRBV11-2 and TRBJ1-4; a weak D match, TRBD1 (5 bases). Germline V gives CDR1 SGHAT, CDR2 FQNNGV. CDR3 size: 14 residues. Between the trimmed V and J ends, which lost 3 bases and 3 bases, there was a span of 8 bases. CDR3 loop: CASSFRGANEKLFF. In nucleotides, the CDR3 is TGTGCCAGCAGCTTTAGGGGTGCTAATGAAAAACTGTTTTTT.

The chain is built from TRBV28 and TRBJ1-2, with D tentatively TRBD1 (5 bases). Trimming stripped 6 bases from V and 4 bases from J, with 18 bases between. CDR1 and CDR2 (germline): MDHEN, SYDVKM. This CDR3 has 15 residues. The CDR3, as DNA: TGTGCCAGCAGACCACAGGTGGGGTCAGTCTATGGCTACACCTTC. It specifies CASRPQVGSVYGYTF.

V usage is TRBV19 and J usage is TRBJ1-1; D gene ambiguous. The CDR3 runs 18 residues. The V end lost 6 bases, the J end lost 0 bases, and 23 bases lay between the germline ends. The germline CDR1 and CDR2 sequences are LNHDA and SQIVND (reference sequence). CDR3 bases: TGTGCCAGTAGACCTACCCTCTTCCCACAGAAAGTGAACACTGAAGCTTTCTTT. This gives the protein CASRPTLFPQKVNTEAFF.

The V and J genes are TRBV27 and TRBJ2-7, with TRBD1 matching 7 bases. CDR3 length equals 15 residues. CDR1 is MNHEY, CDR2 SMNVEV, per germline (reference sequence). With 2 bases clipped from V and 2 bases from J, the junction kept 6 bases outside the gene matches. The CDR3 sequence is CASSLIGQGAYEQYF. The CDR3 DNA follows: TGTGCCAGCAGTTTAATTGGGCAGGGGGCCTACGAGCAGTACTTC.

The chain is built from TRBV6-1 and TRBJ2-1; 8 nucleotides align to TRBD2. The CDR3 sequence is 14 residues long. Per germline, CDR1 MNHNS and CDR2 SASEGT. With 8 bases clipped from V and 3 bases from J, the junction kept 6 bases outside the gene matches. The CDR3: CASERETSYNEQFF. The CDR3 DNA sequence: TGTGCCAGCGAGCGGGAGACGAGCTACAATGAGCAGTTCTTC.

This chain joins TRBV5-4 and TRBJ2-2; TRBD1 is a possible D gene (6 bases). V was trimmed by 1 base and J by 1 base, leaving 8 bases between them. The CDR3 runs to 15 residues. Germline CDR1 SGHNT, CDR2 YYREEE (reference sequence). CDR3 residues: CASSLQGMNTGELFF. CDR3 coding DNA: TGTGCCAGCAGCTTGCAGGGGATGAACACCGGGGAGCTGTTTTTT.

This chain joins TRBV6-1 and TRBJ1-3; 8 bases map to TRBD1. J gave up 3 bases and V 5 bases, and 6 bases lay outside the gene matches. This CDR3 region has 15 residues. From germline, CDR1 is MNHNS and CDR2 SASEGT. CDR3 nucleotide sequence: TGTGCCAGCAGTTCGACAGGGGAGAGTGGAAACACCATATATTTT. It codes for CASSSTGESGNTIYF.

Concerning this clone: Germline and junction disagree at one end, which may indicate a read error. This chain joins TRBV5-4 and TRBJ2-7; 14 bases are shared with TRBD2. The CDR3 contains 18 residues. CDR1 and CDR2 from the germline V gene are SGHNT and YYREEE (reference sequence). In DNA, the CDR3 is TGTGCCAGCAGCTCTCCGGGACTAGCGGGAGCCATCCCCTACGAACAGTACTTC. This gives the protein CASSSPGLAGAIPYEQYF.

This chain connects TRBV11-2 to TRBJ2-3; D may be TRBD2 (5 bases). Germline V lookup: CDR1 SGHAT, CDR2 FQNNGV. Trimming removed 4 bases at V and 5 bases at J, with 13 bases between. This CDR3 has 14 residues. The CDR3 spells CASSSGLAGDTQYF. As DNA, the CDR3 is TGTGCCAGCAGCTCAGGCCTAGCAGGAGATACGCAGTATTTT.

The J gene is TRBJ2-1, the V gene TRBV5-4, with 8 bases lining up with TRBD1. The junction had 7 bases not matched to a gene; V was cut back by 4 bases and J by 7 bases. The CDR3 runs 14 residues. The germline V gene encodes CDR1 SGHNT and CDR2 YYREEE (reference sequence). Here the CDR3 DNA reads TGTGCCAGCAGCATCGGACAGGGTAGGAATGAGCAGTTCTTC. Its translation: CASSIGQGRNEQFF. Full variable domain (outside the CDR3, taken from reference TRBV5-4 and TRBJ2-1): ETGVTQSPTHLIKTRGQQVTLRCSSQSGHNTVSWYQQALGQGPQFIFQYYREEENGRGNFPPRFSGLQFPNYSSELNVNALELDDSALYLCASSIGQGRNEQFFGPGTRLTVL.

The V call is TRBV5-1, the J call TRBJ1-1, with D hard to call. The germline V gene encodes CDR1 SGHRS and CDR2 YFSETQ. V lost 0 bases to trimming and J lost 3 bases, with 12 bases between them. The CDR3 has 15 residues. Written as DNA, the CDR3 is TGCGCCAGCAGCTTGGGCTCCCCGAGGGACACTGAAGCTTTCTTT. Protein sequence: CASSLGSPRDTEAFF.

This chain connects TRBV2 to TRBJ1-3; D is possibly TRBD1 (5 bases). Germline V gene sequence: CDR1 SNHLY, CDR2 FYNNEI. CDR3 length: 13 residues. The germline V and J ends were trimmed by 6 bases and 1 base, with 7 bases remaining between them. The CDR3 protein is CASRPGSGNTIYF. CDR3 DNA sequence: TGTGCCAGCAGGCCAGGGTCTGGAAACACCATATATTTT.

J is TRBJ1-1 and V is TRBV28; TRBD1 is a possible D gene (6 bases). Between the trimmed V and J ends, which lost 4 bases and 5 bases, there was a span of 8 bases. This CDR3 has 12 amino acids. CDR1 MDHEN and CDR2 SYDVKM come from the germline V gene. The CDR3 nucleotides read TGTGCCAGCAGTTGGCAGGGGACTGAAGCTTTCTTT. Encoded protein: CASSWQGTEAFF.

This rearrangement joins TRBV28 to TRBJ1-1, with a weak D call TRBD1 (5 bases). Germline lookup yields CDR1 MDHEN and CDR2 SYDVKM. CDR3 length equals 14 residues. V was pared by 4 bases and J by 8 bases, with 17 bases between. CDR3 DNA: TGTGCCAGCAGTTCCCCCGGGGGAAGGACCGAAGCTTTCTTT. Residues: CASSSPGGRTEAFF.

This chain connects TRBV27 to TRBJ2-7, with 7 nucleotides matching TRBD1. The CDR3 runs to 17 residues. Per germline, CDR1 MNHEY and CDR2 SMNVEV (reference sequence). The V segment lost 5 bases and the J segment 0 bases; nucleotides outside the gene matches: 13. CDR3 residues: CASSRSVGTGVSYEQYF. CDR3 coding DNA: TGTGCCAGCAGTCGTAGCGTTGGTACAGGGGTCTCCTACGAGCAGTACTTC.

The chain recombines TRBV9 with TRBJ2-1; 9 bases align to TRBD1. The CDR3 has 15 residues. CDR1 and CDR2 from the germline V gene are SGDLS and YYNGEE. The V segment lost 4 bases and the J segment 6 bases; nucleotides outside the gene matches: 8. For the CDR3, the DNA is TGTGCCAGCAGCATGACAGGGGGACCCACCAATGAGCAGTTCTTC. Amino acids: CASSMTGGPTNEQFF.

The CDR3 bases are TGTGCCAGCAGTGGGGAGCGGGAGGACATCCACGAGCAGTACTTC. Its translation is CASSGEREDIHEQYF. The rearrangement links TRBV25-1 to TRBJ2-7, with 9 bases identical to TRBD2. The CDR3 totals 15 residues. Trimming removed 4 bases from V and 5 bases from J; junction bases left unmatched: 9. Per germline, CDR1 MGHDK and CDR2 SYGVNS.

The V gene is TRBV7-6, the J gene TRBJ2-7; D is undetermined. The CDR3 is 13 amino acids. Germline V gene data show CDR1 as SGHVS and CDR2 as FNYEAQ. Trimming stripped 5 bases from V and 3 bases from J, with 11 bases between. CDR3: CASSPEAVYEQYF. CDR3 DNA: TGTGCCAGCAGCCCTGAGGCTGTCTACGAGCAGTACTTC. The whole variable domain, remainder taken from reference TRBV7-6 and TRBJ2-7, is GAGVSQSPRYKVTKRGQDVALRCDPISGHVSLYWYRQALGQGPEFLTYFNYEAQQDKSGLPNDRFSAERPEGSISTLTIQRTEQRDSAMYRCASSPEAVYEQYFGPGTRLTVT.

This chain uses TRBV28 with TRBJ1-5; D ambiguous. Looked up from germline, CDR1 is MDHEN and CDR2 is SYDVKM. The V gene lost 6 bases and the J gene lost 3 bases, with 21 bases spanning the gap. The CDR3 totals 17 residues. CDR3 sequence: CASSPTDFSGDNQPQHF. The CDR3 DNA reads TGTGCCAGCAGCCCCACTGATTTCTCAGGTGACAATCAGCCCCAGCATTTT.

The chain couples TRBV29-1 to TRBJ2-3, with D possibly matching TRBD2 (5 bases). V dropped 2 bases and J dropped 4 bases, with 10 bases sitting between them. This CDR3 comprises 13 residues. Germline loops: CDR1 SQVTM, CDR2 ANQGSEA. CDR3 in DNA: TGCAGCGTTGAACCCGGAGGACCAGATACGCAGTATTTT. It translates to CSVEPGGPDTQYF.